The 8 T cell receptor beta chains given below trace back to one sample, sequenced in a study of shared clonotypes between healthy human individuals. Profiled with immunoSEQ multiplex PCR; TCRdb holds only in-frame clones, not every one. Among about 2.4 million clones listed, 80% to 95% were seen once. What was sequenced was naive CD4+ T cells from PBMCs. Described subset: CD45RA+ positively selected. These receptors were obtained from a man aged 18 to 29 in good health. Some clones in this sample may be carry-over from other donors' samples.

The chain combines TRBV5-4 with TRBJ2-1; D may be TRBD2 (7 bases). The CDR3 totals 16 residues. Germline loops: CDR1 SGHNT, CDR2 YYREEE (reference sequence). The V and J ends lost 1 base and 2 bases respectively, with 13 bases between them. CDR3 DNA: TGTGCCAGCAGCTTGAGCGGCGGGGGCCCCTACAATGAGCAGTTCTTC. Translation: CASSLSGGGPYNEQFF.

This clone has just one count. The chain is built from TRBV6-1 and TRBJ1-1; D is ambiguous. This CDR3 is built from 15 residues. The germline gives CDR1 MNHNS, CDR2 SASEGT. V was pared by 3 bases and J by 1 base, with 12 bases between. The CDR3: CASSDDLQRNTEAFF. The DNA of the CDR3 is TGTGCCAGCAGTGATGACTTACAAAGGAACACTGAAGCTTTCTTT.

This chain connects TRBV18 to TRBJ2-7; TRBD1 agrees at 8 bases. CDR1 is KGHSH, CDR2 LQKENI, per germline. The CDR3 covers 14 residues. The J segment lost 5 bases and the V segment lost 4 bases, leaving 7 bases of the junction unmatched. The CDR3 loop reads CASSLTSTGDEQYF. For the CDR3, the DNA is TGTGCCAGCTCACTTACTTCGACAGGGGACGAGCAGTACTTC.

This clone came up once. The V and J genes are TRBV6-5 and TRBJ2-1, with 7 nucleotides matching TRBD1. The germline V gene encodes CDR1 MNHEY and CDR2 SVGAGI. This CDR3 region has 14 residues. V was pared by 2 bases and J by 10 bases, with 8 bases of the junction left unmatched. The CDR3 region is CASSYRRQGLEQFF. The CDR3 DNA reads TGTGCCAGCAGTTACAGACGACAGGGATTGGAGCAGTTCTTC.

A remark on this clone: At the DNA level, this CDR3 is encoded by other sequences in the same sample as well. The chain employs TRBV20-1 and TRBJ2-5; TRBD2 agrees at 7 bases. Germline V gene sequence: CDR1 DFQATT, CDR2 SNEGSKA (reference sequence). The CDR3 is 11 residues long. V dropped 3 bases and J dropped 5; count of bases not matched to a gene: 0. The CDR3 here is CSASGRETQYF. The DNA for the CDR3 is TGCAGTGCTAGCGGGAGGGAGACCCAGTACTTC.

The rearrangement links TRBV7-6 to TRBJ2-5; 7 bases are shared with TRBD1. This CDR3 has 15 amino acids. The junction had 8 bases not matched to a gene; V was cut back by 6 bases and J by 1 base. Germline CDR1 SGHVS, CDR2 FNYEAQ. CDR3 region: CASRRVYRGQETQYF. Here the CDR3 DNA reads TGTGCCAGCAGAAGAGTCTACAGGGGCCAAGAGACCCAGTACTTC. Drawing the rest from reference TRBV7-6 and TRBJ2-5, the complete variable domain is GAGVSQSPRYKVTKRGQDVALRCDPISGHVSLYWYRQALGQGPEFLTYFNYEAQQDKSGLPNDRFSAERPEGSISTLTIQRTEQRDSAMYRCASRRVYRGQETQYFGPGTRLLVL.

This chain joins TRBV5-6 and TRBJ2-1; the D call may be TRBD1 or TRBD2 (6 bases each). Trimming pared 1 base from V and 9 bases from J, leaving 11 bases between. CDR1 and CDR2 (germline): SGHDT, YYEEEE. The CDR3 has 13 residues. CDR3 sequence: CASSLRGVGEQFF. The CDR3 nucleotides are TGTGCCAGCAGCTTGAGGGGGGTTGGTGAGCAGTTCTTC.

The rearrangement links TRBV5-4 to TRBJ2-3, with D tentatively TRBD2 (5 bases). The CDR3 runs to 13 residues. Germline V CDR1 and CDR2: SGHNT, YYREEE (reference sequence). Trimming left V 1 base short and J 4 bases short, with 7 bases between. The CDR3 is CASSLRRSDTQYF. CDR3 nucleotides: TGTGCCAGCAGCTTGAGGAGGTCAGATACGCAGTATTTT.